This TCR beta chain was recorded in a study of CD4 T cells in relation to SARS-CoV-2 and coronaviruses. Study-wide context: Negative control cultures got HIV-1 Nef peptides or no peptide.

The CDR3 runs to 14 residues. Germline CDR1 and CDR2: KGHSH and LQKENI. V dropped 3 bases and J dropped 4; count of bases not matched to a gene: 2. The unexposed donors gave CD4+ T cells in about 2010-2019, prior to COVID-19. Isolation of CD4+ T cells took place after approximately 10 days in culture. Testing used SARS-CoV-2 S/N and four cold-coronavirus spikes on unexposed-donor CD4+ T cells, cells permitting. Details on this clone: The antigen is unknown.

Libraries were prepared by immunoSEQ multiplex PCR; TCRdb keeps only in-frame clonotypes and omits some of them. The table shows about 16,000 clones, with 70% to 85% occurring only once. This chain connects TRBV18 to TRBJ2-2, with 7 bases fitting TRBD1. Sequencing was performed on CD4+ T cells from PBMCs, cultured in vitro. The receptor was isolated from a human donor in good health. CDR3 protein: CASSPDRSTGELFF. Here the CDR3 DNA reads TGTGCCAGCTCACCGGACAGGTCCACCGGGGAGCTGTTTTTT.